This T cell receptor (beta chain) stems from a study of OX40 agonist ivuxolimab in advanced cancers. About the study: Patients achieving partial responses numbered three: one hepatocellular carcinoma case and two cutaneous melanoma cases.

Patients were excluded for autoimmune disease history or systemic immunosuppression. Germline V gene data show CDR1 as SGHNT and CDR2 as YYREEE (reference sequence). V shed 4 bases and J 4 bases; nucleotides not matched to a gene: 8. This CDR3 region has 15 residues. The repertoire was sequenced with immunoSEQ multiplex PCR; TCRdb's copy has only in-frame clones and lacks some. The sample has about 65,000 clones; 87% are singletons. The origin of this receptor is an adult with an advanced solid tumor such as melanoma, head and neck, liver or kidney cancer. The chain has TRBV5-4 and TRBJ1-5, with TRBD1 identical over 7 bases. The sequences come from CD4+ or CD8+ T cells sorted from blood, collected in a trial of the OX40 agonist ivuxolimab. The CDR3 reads CASSADGQVNQPQHF. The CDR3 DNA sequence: TGTGCCAGCAGCGCAGATGGACAGGTTAATCAGCCCCAGCATTTT.